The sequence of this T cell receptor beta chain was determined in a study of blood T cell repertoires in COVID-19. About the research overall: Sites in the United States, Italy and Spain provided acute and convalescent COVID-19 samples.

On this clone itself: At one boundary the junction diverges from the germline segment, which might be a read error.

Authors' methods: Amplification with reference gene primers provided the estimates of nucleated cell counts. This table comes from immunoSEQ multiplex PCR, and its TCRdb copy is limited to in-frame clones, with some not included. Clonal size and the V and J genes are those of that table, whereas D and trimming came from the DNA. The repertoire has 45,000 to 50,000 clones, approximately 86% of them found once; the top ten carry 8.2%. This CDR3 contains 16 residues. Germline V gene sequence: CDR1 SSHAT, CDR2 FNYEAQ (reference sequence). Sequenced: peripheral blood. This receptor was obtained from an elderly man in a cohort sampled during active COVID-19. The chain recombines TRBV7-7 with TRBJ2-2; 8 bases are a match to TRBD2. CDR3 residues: CASSPREGGYTGELFF. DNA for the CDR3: TGTGCTAGCAGCCCTCGGGAGGGGGGATACACCGGGGAGCTGTTTTTT.